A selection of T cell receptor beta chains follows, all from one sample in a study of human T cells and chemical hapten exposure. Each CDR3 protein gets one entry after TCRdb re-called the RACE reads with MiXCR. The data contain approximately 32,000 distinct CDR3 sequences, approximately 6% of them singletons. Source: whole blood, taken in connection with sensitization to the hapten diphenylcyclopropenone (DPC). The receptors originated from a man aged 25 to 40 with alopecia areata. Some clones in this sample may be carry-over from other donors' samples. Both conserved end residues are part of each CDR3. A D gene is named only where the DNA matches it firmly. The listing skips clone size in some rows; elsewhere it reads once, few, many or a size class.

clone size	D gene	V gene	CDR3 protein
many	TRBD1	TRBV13	CASSRQGPGRERYNEQFF
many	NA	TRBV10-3	CAISEGTEAFF
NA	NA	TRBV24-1	CATSDPWTDYGYTF
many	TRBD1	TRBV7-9	CASSLAQGRTYEQYF
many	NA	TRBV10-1	CASSPGVPNEQFF
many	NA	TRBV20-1	CSAQGVRGGNNEQFF
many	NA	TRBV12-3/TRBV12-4	CASSLRAVAYEQYF
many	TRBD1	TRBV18	CASSPTDRRNYGYTF
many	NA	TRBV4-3	CASSQEEGLANTGELFF
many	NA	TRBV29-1	CSVEGQENEQYF
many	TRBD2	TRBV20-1	CSAPVAGHWGEQYF
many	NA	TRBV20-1	CSALAQGVGYGYTF
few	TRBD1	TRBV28	CASSLTGGNTEAFF
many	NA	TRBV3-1	CASSQDQAVVSF
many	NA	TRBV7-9	CASSLGPEVETQYF
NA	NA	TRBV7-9	CASSLEGYTF
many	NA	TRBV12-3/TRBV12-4	CASSLSGGGYTF
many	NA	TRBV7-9	CASGDAGAAFFGQDAGAAFF
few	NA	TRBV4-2	CASSQDSGVETQYF
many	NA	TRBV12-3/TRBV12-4	CASSDPPATQYF
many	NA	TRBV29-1	CSVQGRGKSYEQYF
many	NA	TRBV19	CASSMVGRLEQYF
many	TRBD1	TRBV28	CASSSLARDRVYEQYF
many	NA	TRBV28	CASKGSSNQPQHF
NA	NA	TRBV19	CASSIPRESGNTIYF
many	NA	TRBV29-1	CSVTGGGPNYGYTF
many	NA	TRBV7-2	CASRSHGGNTEAFF
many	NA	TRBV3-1	CASSLSGANEQFF
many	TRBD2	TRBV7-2	CASSLREGQNEQFF
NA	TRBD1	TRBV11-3	CASSLGTGSITGELFF
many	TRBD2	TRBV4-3	CASSQDTSGSTDTQYF
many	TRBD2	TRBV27	CASSLYGLAGGPGYEQYF
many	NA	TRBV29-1	CSVVVALEQFF
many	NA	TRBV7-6	CASSPRDPGWEQYF
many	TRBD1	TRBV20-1	CSAPGQSEKLFF
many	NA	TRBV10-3	CAISESFGAQETQYF
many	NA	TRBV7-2	CASTPTGLGEQYF
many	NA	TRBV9	CASSVPPLGNTGELFF
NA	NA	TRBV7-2	CASSHGYEQYF
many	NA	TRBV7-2	CASSVGRSGTQYF
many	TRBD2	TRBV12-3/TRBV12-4	CASSRTLGGAGGQYF
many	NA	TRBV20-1	CKAKGGYTEAFF
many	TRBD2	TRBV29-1	CSVEDLLAGGGQFF
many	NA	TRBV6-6	CASSRDTQYF
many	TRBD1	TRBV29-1	CSVAQGADQPQHF
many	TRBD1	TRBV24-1	CATRGTGDYNEQFF
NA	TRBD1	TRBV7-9	CASRTDRGSNEQYF
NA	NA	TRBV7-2	CASSPGLANNEQFF
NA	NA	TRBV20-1	CSARGGNQPQHF
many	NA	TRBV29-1	CSVEDNSQETQYF
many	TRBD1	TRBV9	CASSSRDRGPYEQYF
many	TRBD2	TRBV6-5	CASSLAGGTGANVLTF
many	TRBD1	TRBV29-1	CSVNRGLYEQYF
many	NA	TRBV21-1	CASSSGRRNEKLFF
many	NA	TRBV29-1	CSVEQGESYNEQFF
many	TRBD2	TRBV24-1	CATSDPSGGRDTQYF
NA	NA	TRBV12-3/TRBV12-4	CASRAAGRYEQYF
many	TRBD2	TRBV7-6	CASSPKGSGNEQYF
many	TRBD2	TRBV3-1	CASSPSGSRSYEQYF